This is a list of T cell receptor beta chains from one sample in a study of T cells in Graves' hyperthyroidism and ophthalmopathy. TCRdb redid the calling of the multiplex PCR reads with MiXCR, one entry per CDR3 protein. The sample includes about 420,000 distinct CDR3 sequences, 12% to 15% of them seen just once. Material: blood. These receptors were obtained from a woman aged 18-29 years with Graves' hyperthyroidism. The CDR3 runs from the conserved cysteine through the conserved F or W. The D gene is left open where the match is weak. The size entry is marked missing in some rows and otherwise reads once, few, many or a size class.

D,size,J,V,CDR3,DNA
NA,many,TRBJ2-5,TRBV20-1,CSVEWREETQYF,TGCAGTGTCGAGTGGCGAGAAGAGACCCAGTACTTC
NA,few,TRBJ1-4,TRBV11-2,CASSPRDPRGKLFF,TGTGCCAGCAGCCCGCGGGACCCTCGGGGGAAACTGTTTTTT
NA,many,TRBJ2-1,TRBV20-1,CSARSLGAGDNEQFF,TGCAGTGCTAGGTCCCTTGGGGCGGGCGACAATGAGCAGTTCTTC
NA,many,TRBJ2-3,TRBV28,CASSPTNRASTDTQYF,TGTGCCAGCAGCCCCACTAACAGGGCCAGCACAGATACGCAGTATTTT
TRBD2,NA,TRBJ2-3,TRBV20-1,CSARQRGEWDTQYF,TGCAGTGCTAGACAGCGGGGAGAGTGGGATACGCAGTATTTT
NA,NA,TRBJ1-5,TRBV19,CASKLGPDNQPQHF,TGTGCCAGTAAATTAGGGCCAGACAATCAGCCCCAGCATTTT
TRBD1,many,TRBJ1-2,TRBV29-1,CSALGQGNYGYTF,TGCAGCGCCTTAGGACAGGGGAACTATGGCTACACCTTC
TRBD2,many,TRBJ2-1,TRBV20-1,CSASKSGLAGYNEQFF,TGCAGTGCTAGTAAATCGGGACTAGCGGGGTACAATGAGCAGTTCTTC
NA,many,TRBJ1-4,TRBV20-1,CSARGLSRIANEKLFF,TGCAGTGCTAGAGGCCTATCCAGGATTGCTAATGAAAAACTGTTTTTT
NA,NA,TRBJ2-6,TRBV5-1,CASSLTSQSGANVLTF,TGCGCCAGCAGCTTAACATCACAATCTGGGGCCAACGTCCTGACTTTC
NA,few,TRBJ2-7,TRBV9,CASGQGFHEQYF,TGTGCCAGCGGGCAGGGGTTCCACGAGCAGTACTTC
TRBD2,many,TRBJ2-7,TRBV28,CASSFGLGLADTYEQYF,TGTGCCAGCAGTTTCGGATTGGGACTAGCGGACACCTACGAGCAGTACTTC
TRBD2,few,TRBJ2-1,TRBV16,CAGSQLKLAHFPDEQFF,TGTGCCGGCAGCCAATTAAAACTAGCGCACTTTCCCGATGAGCAGTTCTTC
NA,NA,TRBJ2-7,TRBV4-1,CASSPTQGINYEQYF,TGCGCCAGCAGCCCGACTCAGGGGATAAACTACGAGCAGTACTTC
TRBD1,NA,TRBJ2-1,TRBV7-2,CASSGGTGLSNEQFF,TGTGCCAGCAGCGGCGGGACAGGGCTGAGCAATGAGCAGTTCTTC
TRBD1,many,TRBJ1-5,TRBV6-1,CASSMTGGSHSNQPQHF,TGTGCCAGCAGCATGACAGGGGGCAGCCATAGCAATCAGCCCCAGCATTTT
NA,NA,TRBJ1-5,TRBV19,CASSIRDGGQPQHF,TGTGCCAGTAGTATCCGGGACGGAGGTCAGCCCCAGCATTTT
NA,many,TRBJ2-5,TRBV11-2,CASSFRGKGQETQYF,TGTGCCAGCAGCTTCCGGGGGAAGGGCCAAGAGACCCAGTACTTC
NA,NA,TRBJ1-2,TRBV19,CASLPDRKNYGYTF,TGTGCCAGTCTTCCGGACAGAAAAAACTATGGCTACACCTTC
NA,NA,TRBJ1-4,TRBV27,CASSFRGYFNEKLFF,TGTGCCAGCAGTTTCCGGGGGTATTTTAATGAAAAACTGTTTTTT
NA,few,TRBJ1-5,TRBV12-3/TRBV12-4,CASSPTGGLNQPQHF,TGTGCCAGCAGTCCGACAGGAGGACTAAATCAGCCCCAGCATTTT